This entry is about one TCR beta chain. Antigen: not known. These data belong to a study of cytomegalovirus exposure and HLA in healthy donors. PCR amplification relied on 60 Vbeta primers (plus 13 Jbeta primers). Sequencing was performed with immunoSEQ multiplex PCR; in TCRdb, only in-frame clones are kept and a portion is missing. Here the sample spans 100,000 or so clones, around 84% being singletons. Findings and limits, study-wide: The majority of TCR sequences were rare, yet some public TCRs appeared in many donors. TCR beta chain V- and J-gene trimming was linked, in a later analysis, to a missense variant in DCLRE1C.

In germline, CDR1 is SGHRS, CDR2 YFSETQ. The CDR3 has 14 amino acids. V trimming: 1 base; J trimming: 10 bases; junction bases outside the gene matches: 8. The rearrangement uses TRBV5-1 and TRBJ1-1; 9 bases are a match to TRBD1. The sequenced sample consisted of PBMCs. This TCR was sampled from a woman aged 18-29 years in good health and CMV-seronegative. Here the CDR3 reads CASSLISPDRGAFF. CDR3 nucleotide sequence: TGCGCCAGCAGCTTGATTTCCCCGGACAGGGGAGCTTTCTTT.